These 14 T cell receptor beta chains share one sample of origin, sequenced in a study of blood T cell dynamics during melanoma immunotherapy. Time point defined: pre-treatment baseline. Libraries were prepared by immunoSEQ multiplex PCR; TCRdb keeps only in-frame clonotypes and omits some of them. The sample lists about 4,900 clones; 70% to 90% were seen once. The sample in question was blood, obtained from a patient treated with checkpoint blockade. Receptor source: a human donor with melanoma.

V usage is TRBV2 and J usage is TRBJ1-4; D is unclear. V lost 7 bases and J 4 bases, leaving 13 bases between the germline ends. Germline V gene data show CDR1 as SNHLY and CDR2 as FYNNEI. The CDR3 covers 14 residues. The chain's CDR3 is CASIHDGINEKLFF. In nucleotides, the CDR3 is TGTGCCAGCATCCATGACGGAATTAATGAAAAACTGTTTTTT.

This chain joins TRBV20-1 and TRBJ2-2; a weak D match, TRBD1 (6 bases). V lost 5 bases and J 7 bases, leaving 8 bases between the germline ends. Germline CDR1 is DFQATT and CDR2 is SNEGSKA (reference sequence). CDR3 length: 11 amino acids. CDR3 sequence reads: CSAPGVGELFF. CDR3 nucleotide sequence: TGCAGTGCTCCAGGGGTCGGGGAGCTGTTTTTT.

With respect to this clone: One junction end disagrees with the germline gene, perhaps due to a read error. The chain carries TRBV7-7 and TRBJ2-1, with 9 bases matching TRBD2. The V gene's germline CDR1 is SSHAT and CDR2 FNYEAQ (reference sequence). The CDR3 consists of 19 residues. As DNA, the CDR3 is TGTGCTAGCAGCTTAAGCCCTGGGCCTAGCGGGAAATGGGGGAATGAGCAGTTCTTC. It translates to CASSLSPGPSGKWGNEQFF. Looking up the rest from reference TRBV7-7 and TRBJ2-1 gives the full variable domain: GAGVSQSPRYKVTKRGQDVTLRCDPISSHATLYWYQQALGQGPEFLTYFNYEAQPDKSGLPSDRFSAERPEGSISTLTIQRTEQRDSAMYRCASSLSPGPSGKWGNEQFFGPGTRLTVL.

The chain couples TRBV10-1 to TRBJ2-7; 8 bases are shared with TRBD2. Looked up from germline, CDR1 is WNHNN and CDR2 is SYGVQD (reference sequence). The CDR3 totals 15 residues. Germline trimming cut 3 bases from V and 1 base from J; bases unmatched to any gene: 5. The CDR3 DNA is TGCGCCAGCAGTGAAGTGGGACTAGAATCCTACGAGCAGTACTTC. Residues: CASSEVGLESYEQYF.

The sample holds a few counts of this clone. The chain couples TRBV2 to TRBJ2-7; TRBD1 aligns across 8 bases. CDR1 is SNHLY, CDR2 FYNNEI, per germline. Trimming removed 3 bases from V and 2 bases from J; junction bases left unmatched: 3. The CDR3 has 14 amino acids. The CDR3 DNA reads TGTGCCAGCAGTGAGATGGGACAGGCCTACGAGCAGTACTTC. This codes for CASSEMGQAYEQYF.

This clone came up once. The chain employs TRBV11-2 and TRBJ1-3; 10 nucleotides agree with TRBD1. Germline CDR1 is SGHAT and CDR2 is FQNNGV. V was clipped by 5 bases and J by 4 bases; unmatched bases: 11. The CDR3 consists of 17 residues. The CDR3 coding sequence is TGTGCCAGCAGCCCTCTGCAACGGACAGGGGGAGGAAACACCATATATTTT. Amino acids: CASSPLQRTGGGNTIYF.

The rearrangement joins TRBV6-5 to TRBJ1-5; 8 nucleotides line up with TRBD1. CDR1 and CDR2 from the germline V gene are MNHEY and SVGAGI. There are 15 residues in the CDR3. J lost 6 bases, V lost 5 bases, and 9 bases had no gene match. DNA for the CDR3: TGTGCCAGCAGTCGGACAGGGTCGCACGGTCAGCCCCAGCATTTT. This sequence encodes CASSRTGSHGQPQHF.

CDR3 loop: CSASPHTEAFF. The CDR3, as DNA: TGCAGTGCTAGCCCCCACACTGAAGCTTTCTTT. The chain is built from TRBV20-1 and TRBJ1-1; D ambiguous. The CDR3 sequence is 11 residues long. Germline CDR1 and CDR2: DFQATT and SNEGSKA (reference sequence). The ends were cut back, 3 bases at V and 3 bases at J, with 5 bases in the middle.

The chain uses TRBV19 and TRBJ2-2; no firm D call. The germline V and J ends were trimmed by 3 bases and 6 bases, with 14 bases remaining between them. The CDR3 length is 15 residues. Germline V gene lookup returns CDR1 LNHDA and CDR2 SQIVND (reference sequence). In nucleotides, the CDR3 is TGTGCCAGTAGTATCAGAATGAACTTACCCGGGGAGCTGTTTTTT. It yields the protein CASSIRMNLPGELFF.

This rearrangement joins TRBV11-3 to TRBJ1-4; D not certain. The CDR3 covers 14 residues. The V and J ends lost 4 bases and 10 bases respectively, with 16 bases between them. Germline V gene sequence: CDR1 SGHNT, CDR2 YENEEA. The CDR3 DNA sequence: TGTGCCAGCAGCTCTAGCGGTATGGTGGGAAAACTGTTTTTT. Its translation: CASSSSGMVGKLFF.

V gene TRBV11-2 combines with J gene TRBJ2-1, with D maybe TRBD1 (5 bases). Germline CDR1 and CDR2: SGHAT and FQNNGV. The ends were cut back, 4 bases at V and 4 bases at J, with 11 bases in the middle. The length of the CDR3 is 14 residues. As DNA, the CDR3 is TGTGCCAGCAGCTGGCAGGGCCCGTACAATGAGCAGTTCTTC. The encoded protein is CASSWQGPYNEQFF. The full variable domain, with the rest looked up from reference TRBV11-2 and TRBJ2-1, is EAGVAQSPRYKIIEKRQSVAFWCNPISGHATLYWYQQILGQGPKLLIQFQNNGVVDDSQLPKDRFSAERLKGVDSTLKIQPAKLEDSAVYLCASSWQGPYNEQFFGPGTRLTVL.

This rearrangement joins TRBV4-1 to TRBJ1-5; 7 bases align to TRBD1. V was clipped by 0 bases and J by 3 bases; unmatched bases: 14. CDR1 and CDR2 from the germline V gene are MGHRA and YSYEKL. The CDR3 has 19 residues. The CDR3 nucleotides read TGCGCCAGCAGCCAAGACAACCCCGCAGACAGGGCCTCCAATCAGCCCCAGCATTTT. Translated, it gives CASSQDNPADRASNQPQHF.

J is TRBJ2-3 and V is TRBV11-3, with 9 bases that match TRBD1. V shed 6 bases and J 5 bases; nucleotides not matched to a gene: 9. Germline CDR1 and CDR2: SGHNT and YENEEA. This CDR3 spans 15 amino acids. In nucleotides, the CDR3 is TGTGCCAGCAGACGACAGGGGGAACGGGTAGATACGCAGTATTTT. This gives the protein CASRRQGERVDTQYF.

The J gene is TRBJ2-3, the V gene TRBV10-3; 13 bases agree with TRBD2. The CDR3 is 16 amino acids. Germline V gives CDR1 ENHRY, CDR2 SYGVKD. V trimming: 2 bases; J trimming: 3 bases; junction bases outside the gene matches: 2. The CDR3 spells CAISEGLAGATDTQYF. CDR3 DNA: TGTGCCATCAGTGAGGGACTAGCGGGAGCAACAGATACGCAGTATTTT.